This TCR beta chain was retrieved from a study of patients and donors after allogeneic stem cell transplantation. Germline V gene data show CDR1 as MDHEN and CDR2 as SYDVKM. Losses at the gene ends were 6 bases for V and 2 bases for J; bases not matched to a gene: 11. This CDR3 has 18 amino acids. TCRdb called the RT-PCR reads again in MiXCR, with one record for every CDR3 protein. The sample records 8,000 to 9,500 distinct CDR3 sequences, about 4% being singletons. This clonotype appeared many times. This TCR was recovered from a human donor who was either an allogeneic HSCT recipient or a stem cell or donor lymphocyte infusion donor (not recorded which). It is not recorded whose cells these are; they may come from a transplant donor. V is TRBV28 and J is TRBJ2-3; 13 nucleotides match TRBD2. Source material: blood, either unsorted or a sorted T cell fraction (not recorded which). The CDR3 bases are TGTGCCAGCAGGGCCACCGGGACTAGCGGGACTCACACAGATACGCAGTATTTT. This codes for CASRATGTSGTHTDTQYF.